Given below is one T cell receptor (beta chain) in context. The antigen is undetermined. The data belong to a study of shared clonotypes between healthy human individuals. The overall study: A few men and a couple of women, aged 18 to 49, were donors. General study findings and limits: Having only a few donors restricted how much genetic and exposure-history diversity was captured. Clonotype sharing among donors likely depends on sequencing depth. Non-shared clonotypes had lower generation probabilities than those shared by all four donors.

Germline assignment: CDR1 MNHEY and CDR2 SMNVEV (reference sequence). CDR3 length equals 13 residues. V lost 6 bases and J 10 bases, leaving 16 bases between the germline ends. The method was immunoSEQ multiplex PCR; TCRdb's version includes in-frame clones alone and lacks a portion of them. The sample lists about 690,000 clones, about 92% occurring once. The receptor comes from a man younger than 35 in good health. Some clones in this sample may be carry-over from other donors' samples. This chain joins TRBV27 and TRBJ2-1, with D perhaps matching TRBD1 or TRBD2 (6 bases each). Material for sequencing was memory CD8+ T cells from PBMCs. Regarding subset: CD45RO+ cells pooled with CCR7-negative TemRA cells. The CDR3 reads CASRSPGGEEQFF. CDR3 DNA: TGTGCCAGCAGATCCCCCGGGGGCGAGGAGCAGTTCTTC.